Listed below are T cell receptor beta chains from one sample, sequenced in a study of blood T cell repertoires in COVID-19. Profiling relied on immunoSEQ multiplex PCR, and the TCRdb table lists in-frame clones only, not all of them. The sample holds roughly 200,000 clones, about nine tenths seen once. Material: peripheral blood. The receptors derive from a young man with active or convalescent COVID-19. CDR3s include the opening cysteine and the closing phenylalanine or tryptophan. Each record gives: J gene, clone size, D gene, V gene, CDR3 DNA, CDR3 protein. D genes are given only for firm matches. Size is omitted from some rows. Given values are once, few, many or a class for expanded clones.

TRBJ1-1 | . | . | TRBV18 | TGTGCCAGCTCAGCGAGTACCATGAACACTGAAGCTTTCTTT | CASSASTMNTEAFF
TRBJ1-2 | . | . | TRBV30 | TGTGCCTGGGGGCCATCCTATGGCTACACCTTC | CAWGPSYGYTF
TRBJ2-2 | . | . | TRBV5-6 | TGTGCCAGCAGCCGGGGGACAGCGAACACCGGGGAGCTGTTTTTT | CASSRGTANTGELFF
TRBJ1-1 | . | . | TRBV5-6 | TGTGCCAGCAGCGGACCATCCGGGATCATGTTTGATGATTTCTTT | CASSGPSGIMFDDFF
TRBJ2-7 | . | TRBD2 | TRBV19 | TGTGCCAGTAGTAAACTAGCGGGAGTAGTCGACGAGCAGTACTTC | CASSKLAGVVDEQYF
TRBJ1-6 | . | . | TRBV27 | TGTGCCAGCAGAAAAAACGGGGGAGGGGTAAATTCACCCCTCCACTTT | CASRKNGGGVNSPLHF
TRBJ1-4 | . | TRBD1 | TRBV19 | TGTGCCAGTAGTAGGGACAGGGGGAATGAAAAACTGTTTTTT | CASSRDRGNEKLFF
TRBJ2-1 | . | . | TRBV15 | TGTGCCACCAGCAGAGATTCCGACGGACAGCTTTCTTTCTTC | CATSRDSDGQLSFF
TRBJ2-1 | . | . | TRBV21-1 | TGTGCCAGCAGCAGGGTGGGACAGGGGGGTTTCAATGAGCAGTTCTTC | CASSRVGQGGFNEQFF
TRBJ1-2 | . | . | TRBV6-5 | TGTGCCAGCAGTAGGGAGCGGGGCTATGGCTACACCTTC | CASSRERGYGYTF
TRBJ2-1 | . | TRBD2 | TRBV30 | TGTGCCTGGAGCGATCTAGCGGCCTTGCAGTTCTTC | CAWSDLAALQFF
TRBJ2-7 | . | TRBD1 | TRBV5-5 | TGTGCCAGCAGCCCCGGGGACAGGGGGTTGGACGAGCAGTACTTC | CASSPGDRGLDEQYF
TRBJ1-1 | . | . | TRBV7-9 | TGTGCCAGCAGCTTAGGAACAGGACAAATGAACACTGAAGCTTTCTTT | CASSLGTGQMNTEAFF
TRBJ2-1 | . | TRBD1 | TRBV6-6 | TGTGCCAGCAGTACACAGGGGACCTCCTACAATGAGCAGTTCTTC | CASSTQGTSYNEQFF
TRBJ2-1 | . | . | TRBV6-5 | TGTGCCAGCATGAGCGGTAGCTCCTACAATGAGCAGTTCTTC | CASMSGSSYNEQFF
TRBJ2-2 | . | . | TRBV19 | TGTGCCAGTAGTCCACTGCATAACACCGGGGAGCTGTTTTTT | CASSPLHNTGELFF
TRBJ2-3 | . | TRBD2 | TRBV24-1 | TGTGCCACCAGTGGTGGCGGGGGGGCCGCAGATACGCAGTATTTT | CATSGGGGAADTQYF
TRBJ1-3 | . | . | TRBV4-2 | TGTGCCAGCAGCCAACTTCAACGGGTCTCTGGAAACACCATATATTTT | CASSQLQRVSGNTIYF
TRBJ2-2 | . | . | TRBV9 | TGTGCCAGCAGCGTAGGTCCAACCGGGACAACCGGGGAGCTGTTTTTT | CASSVGPTGTTGELFF
TRBJ2-3 | . | . | TRBV9 | TGTGCCAGCAGTGACTGGAAAACAACAGATACGCAGTATTTT | CASSDWKTTDTQYF
TRBJ1-4 | . | TRBD1 | TRBV5-6 | TGTGCCAGCAGCTCCGGACAGGGACCAACTAATGAAAAACTGTTTTTT | CASSSGQGPTNEKLFF
TRBJ2-3 | . | . | TRBV27 | TGTGCCACCCTATCGATTGGGGGCTTAGCGACAGATACGCAGTATTTT | CATLSIGGLATDTQYF
TRBJ1-5 | . | . | TRBV6-1 | TGTGCCAGCAGTGCACAGGGTACGTTCGGCAATCAGCCCCAGCATTTT | CASSAQGTFGNQPQHF
TRBJ2-1 | . | TRBD2 | TRBV7-9 | TGTGCCAGCAGCTCGTGGACTAGCGGGAGCTATGAGCAGTTCTTC | CASSSWTSGSYEQFF
TRBJ2-1 | . | TRBD2 | TRBV6-2/TRBV6-3 | TGTGCCAGCAGTTACGGGACTAGCGGGATTTACAATGAGCAGTTCTTC | CASSYGTSGIYNEQFF
TRBJ2-6 | . | . | TRBV4-3 | TGCGCCAGCAGCCAAGCTGGCAGGGAGGCCGGGGCCAACGTCCTGACTTTC | CASSQAGREAGANVLTF
TRBJ1-2 | few | TRBD1 | TRBV2 | TGTGCCAGCAGTGGGGCAGGGGGTAGCTATGGCTACACCTTC | CASSGAGGSYGYTF
TRBJ2-2 | . | . | TRBV5-4 | TGTGCCGGCAGTGGGCGGGAAGACACCGGGGAGCTGTTTTTT | CAGSGREDTGELFF
TRBJ1-1 | few | TRBD1 | TRBV10-3 | TGTGCCATCAGAGGGGACAGGGGGAACACTGAAGCTTTCTTT | CAIRGDRGNTEAFF
TRBJ1-6 | . | TRBD1 | TRBV6-5 | TGTGCCAGCACCTTTGGACAGGGGGGAATGAGACCCCTCCACTTT | CASTFGQGGMRPLHF
TRBJ1-1 | . | . | TRBV11-2 | TGTGCCAGCAACCACTGGACTGCCCTGGTGAGCACTGAAGCTTTCTTT | CASNHWTALVSTEAFF
TRBJ2-5 | . | . | TRBV18 | TGTGCCAGCTCACCGGTCGAGGAGGTGGAGACCCAGTACTTC | CASSPVEEVETQYF
TRBJ2-3 | . | TRBD2 | TRBV24-1 | TGTGCCACCAGTGACAGAGCGGGGGGTACAGATACGCAGTATTTT | CATSDRAGGTDTQYF
TRBJ2-1 | . | TRBD2 | TRBV6-5 | TGTGCCAGCAGCCCAATCCGGGGGGGCTACAATGAGCAGTTCTTC | CASSPIRGGYNEQFF
TRBJ2-5 | . | TRBD2 | TRBV6-5 | TGTGCCAGCATGCGCGGGGGAGAAGAGACCCAGTACTTC | CASMRGGEETQYF
TRBJ2-5 | . | TRBD1 | TRBV14 | TGTGCCAGCAGCCCGGACAGGGGGGAGACCCAGTACTTC | CASSPDRGETQYF
TRBJ1-6 | . | . | TRBV5-1 | TGCGCCAGCAGCTTGGCCAGCGGGAATAATTCACCCCTCCACTTT | CASSLASGNNSPLHF
TRBJ1-1 | . | . | TRBV7-2 | TGTGCCAGCAGCTTATTCGCGACAGCGAACACTGAAGCTTTCTTT | CASSLFATANTEAFF
TRBJ1-1 | . | . | TRBV4-1 | TGCGCCAGCAGCCAAGAGGTCTCCCCGGTTATTAACACTGAAGCTTTCTTT | CASSQEVSPVINTEAFF
TRBJ2-3 | . | . | TRBV9 | TGTGCCAGCAGCGTATCCTTGTCGAGAGCCACAGATACGCAGTATTTT | CASSVSLSRATDTQYF
TRBJ1-3 | . | . | TRBV18 | TGTGCCAGCTCACCTCAGGGTCCCTCTGGAAACACCATATATTTT | CASSPQGPSGNTIYF
TRBJ1-2 | . | . | TRBV7-9 | TGTGCCAGCAGCTCTACAGGGACGGAGGGCTACACCTTC | CASSSTGTEGYTF
TRBJ2-3 | . | TRBD2 | TRBV7-6 | TGTGCCAGCAGCTTTGGGGGGGGAAGCACAGATACGCAGTATTTT | CASSFGGGSTDTQYF
TRBJ2-4 | . | . | TRBV30 | TGTGCCTGGGGTGGAGGATTCGGGAACATTCAGTACTTC | CAWGGGFGNIQYF
TRBJ1-1 | . | TRBD1 | TRBV12-3/TRBV12-4 | TGTGCCAGCAGTTTATCAGACAGGGGACGAGCTTTCTTT | CASSLSDRGRAFF